This TCR beta chain is drawn from a study of cytomegalovirus exposure and HLA in healthy donors. Notes on this clone: Its antigen is as yet unknown.

Study-wide points: TCR beta chains numbering 150 to 200 were designated cytomegalovirus-associated.

Method: immunoSEQ multiplex PCR; TCRdb's copy keeps in-frame clones and lacks some. In the table there are tens of thousands of clones, less than 96% of which are singletons. This TCR was sampled from a man younger than 35 in good health and CMV-seropositive. Sequencing used PBMCs.

CDR3 coding DNA: TGTGCCAGCAGTCCCCCGGGATCTGTCGCAGAGACCCAGTACTTC. Translated, it gives CASSPPGSVAETQYF. The chain employs TRBV13 and TRBJ2-5; tentative D call: TRBD2 (5 bases). V was trimmed by 6 bases and J by 4 bases, leaving 18 bases between them. The CDR3 runs to 15 residues. The V gene's germline CDR1 is PRHDT and CDR2 FYEKMQ (reference sequence).